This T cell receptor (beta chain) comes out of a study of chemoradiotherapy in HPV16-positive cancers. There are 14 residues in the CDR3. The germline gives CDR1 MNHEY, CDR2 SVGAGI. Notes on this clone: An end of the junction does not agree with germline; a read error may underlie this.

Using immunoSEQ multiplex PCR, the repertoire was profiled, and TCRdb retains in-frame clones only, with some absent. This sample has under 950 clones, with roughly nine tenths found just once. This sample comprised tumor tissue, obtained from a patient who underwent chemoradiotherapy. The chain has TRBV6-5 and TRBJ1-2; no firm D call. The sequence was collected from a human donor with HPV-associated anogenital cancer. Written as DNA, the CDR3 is TGTTCCAGCAGTTACGGGGTAGCGAGGTATGGCTACACCTTC. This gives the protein CSSSYGVARYGYTF.